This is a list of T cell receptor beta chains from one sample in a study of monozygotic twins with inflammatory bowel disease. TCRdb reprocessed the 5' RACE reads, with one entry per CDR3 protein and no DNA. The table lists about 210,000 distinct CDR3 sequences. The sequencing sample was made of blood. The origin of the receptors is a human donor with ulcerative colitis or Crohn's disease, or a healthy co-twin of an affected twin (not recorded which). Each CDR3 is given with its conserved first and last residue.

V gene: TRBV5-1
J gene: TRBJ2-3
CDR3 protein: CASSLGAGFTDTQYF

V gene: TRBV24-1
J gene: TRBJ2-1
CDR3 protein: CATGTGWDEQFF

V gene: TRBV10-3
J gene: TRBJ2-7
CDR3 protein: CAIRETGAREQYF

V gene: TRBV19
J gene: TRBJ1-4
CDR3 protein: CASSTQDRRNEKLFF

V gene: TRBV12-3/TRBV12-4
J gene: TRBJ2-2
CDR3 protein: CASSPQGTGELFF

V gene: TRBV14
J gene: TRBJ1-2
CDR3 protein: CASSQVSRYGYTF

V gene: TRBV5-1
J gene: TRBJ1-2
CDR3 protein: CASSRDINYGYTF

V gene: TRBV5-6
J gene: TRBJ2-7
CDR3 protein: CASSLTPEVGEQYF

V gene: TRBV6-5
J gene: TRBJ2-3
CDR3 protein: CASSYSPIGLAGSWDTQYF

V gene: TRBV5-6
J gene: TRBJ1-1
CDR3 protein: CASSPPYEVNTEAFF

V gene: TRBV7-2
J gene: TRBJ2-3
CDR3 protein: CASSLTGAGTDTQYF

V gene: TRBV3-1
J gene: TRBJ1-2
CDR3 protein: CASSATGREGGYTF

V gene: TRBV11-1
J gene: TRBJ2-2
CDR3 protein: CASSLARVVLTRTSGTFTGELFF

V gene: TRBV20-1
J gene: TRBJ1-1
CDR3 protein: CSATGPRKAFF

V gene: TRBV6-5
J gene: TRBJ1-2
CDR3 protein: CASSSGKGGGYGYTF

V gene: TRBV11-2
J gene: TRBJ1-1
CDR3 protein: CASSFSRDTEAFF

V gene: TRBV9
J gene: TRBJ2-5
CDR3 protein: CASSVSWDLYQETQYF

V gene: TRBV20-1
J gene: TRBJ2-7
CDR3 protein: CSARDTTGGEFEQYF

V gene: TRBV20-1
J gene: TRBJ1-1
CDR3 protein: CSARYPNTGGTEAFF

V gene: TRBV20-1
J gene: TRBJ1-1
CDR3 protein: CSAPTGLNTEAFF

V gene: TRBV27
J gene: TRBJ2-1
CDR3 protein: CASSPVAPSYNEQFF

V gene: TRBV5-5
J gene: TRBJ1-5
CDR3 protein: CASSFVSQSNQPQHF

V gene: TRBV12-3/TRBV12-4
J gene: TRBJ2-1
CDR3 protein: CASSPLAGGSSYNEQFF

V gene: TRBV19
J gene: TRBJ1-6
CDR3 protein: CASSGQYNSPLHF

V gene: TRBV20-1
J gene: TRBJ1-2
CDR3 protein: CSAITGIENYGYTF

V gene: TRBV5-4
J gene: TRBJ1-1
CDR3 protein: CASSFGSSGTEAFF

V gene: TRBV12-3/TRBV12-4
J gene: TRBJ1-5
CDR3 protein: CASSFGRGSNQPQHF

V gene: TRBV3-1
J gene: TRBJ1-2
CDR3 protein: CASSPGRGPGQKGYTF

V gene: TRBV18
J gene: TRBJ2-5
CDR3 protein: CASSPPRGEETQYF

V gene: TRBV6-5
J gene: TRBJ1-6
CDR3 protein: CASSYSWRGSPLHF

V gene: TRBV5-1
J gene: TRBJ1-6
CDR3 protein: CASSLDRDSSYNSPLHF

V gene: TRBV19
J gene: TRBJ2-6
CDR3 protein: CASPRSSGANVLTF

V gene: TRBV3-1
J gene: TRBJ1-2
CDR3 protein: CASSQEGGQRYGYTF

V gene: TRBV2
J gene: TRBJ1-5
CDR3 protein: CASSTGGGGQPQHF

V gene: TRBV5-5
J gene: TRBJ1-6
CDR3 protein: CASTPHPGQAFSPLHF

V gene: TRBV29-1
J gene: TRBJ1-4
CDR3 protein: CSAGGVSNEKLFF

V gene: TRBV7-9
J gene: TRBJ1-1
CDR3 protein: CASSSLGQGPWETEAFF

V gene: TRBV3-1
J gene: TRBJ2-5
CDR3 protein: CASSQDFRPVVHEETQYF

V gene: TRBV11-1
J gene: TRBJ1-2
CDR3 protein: CASSLGHAYGYTF

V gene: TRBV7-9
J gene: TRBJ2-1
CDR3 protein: CASSPWGQGGYNEQFF

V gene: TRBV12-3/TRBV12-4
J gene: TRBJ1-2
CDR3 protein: CASSLGGGIFGYTF

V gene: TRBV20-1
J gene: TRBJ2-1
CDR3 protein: CSARSGIDSYNEQFF

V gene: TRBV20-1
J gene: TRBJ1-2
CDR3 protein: CSARGGAENYGYTF

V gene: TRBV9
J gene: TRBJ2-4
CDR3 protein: CASSPYGVNIQYF

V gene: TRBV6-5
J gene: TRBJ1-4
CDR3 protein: CASSFTGTLNEKLFF

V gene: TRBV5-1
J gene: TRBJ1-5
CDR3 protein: CATSREGDQPQHF

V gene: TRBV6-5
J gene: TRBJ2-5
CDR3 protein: CASTWSGGTQYF

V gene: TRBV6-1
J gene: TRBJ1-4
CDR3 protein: CASRAESQAGGKLFF

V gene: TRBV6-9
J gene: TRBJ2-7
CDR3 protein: CAMTGSYEQYF

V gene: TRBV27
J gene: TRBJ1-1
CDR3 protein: CASSQGQVKVNTEAFF

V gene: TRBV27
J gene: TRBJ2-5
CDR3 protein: CASSLASGFQETQYF

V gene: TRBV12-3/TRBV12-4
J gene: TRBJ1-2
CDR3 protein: CASSPLRDRLYGYTF

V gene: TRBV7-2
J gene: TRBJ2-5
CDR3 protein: CASSRAGGRETQYF

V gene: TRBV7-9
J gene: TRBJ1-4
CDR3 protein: CASSLEPASRPNEKLFF

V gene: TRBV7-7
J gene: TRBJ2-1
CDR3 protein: CASSRLPGVYSYNEQFF

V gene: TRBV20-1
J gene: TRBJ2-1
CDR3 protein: CSALGTSGGASENEQFF

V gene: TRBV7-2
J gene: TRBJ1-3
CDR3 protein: CASSLGQRSTIYF